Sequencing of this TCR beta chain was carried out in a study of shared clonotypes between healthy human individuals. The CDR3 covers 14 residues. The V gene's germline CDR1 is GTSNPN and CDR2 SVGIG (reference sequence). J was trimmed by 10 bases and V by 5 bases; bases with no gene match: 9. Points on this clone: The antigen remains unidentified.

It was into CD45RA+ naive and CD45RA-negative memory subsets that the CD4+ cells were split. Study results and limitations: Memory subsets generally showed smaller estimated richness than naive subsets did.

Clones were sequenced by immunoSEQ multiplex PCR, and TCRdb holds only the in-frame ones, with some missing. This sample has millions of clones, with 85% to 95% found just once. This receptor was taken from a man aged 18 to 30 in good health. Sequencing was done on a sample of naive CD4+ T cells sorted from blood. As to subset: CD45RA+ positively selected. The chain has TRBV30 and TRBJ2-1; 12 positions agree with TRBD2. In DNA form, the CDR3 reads TGTGCCTGGGAGTCTGGTCTAGCGGGAGGGGAGCAGTTCTTC. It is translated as CAWESGLAGGEQFF.